The 20 T cell receptor beta chains reported below all come from one sample, sequenced in a study of regulatory T cells in long-lasting Graves disease. According to the study, TCR beta libraries were built with iRepertoire HTBI primers and CDR3-region Arm-PCR. TCRdb used MiXCR to reprocess the multiplex PCR reads, holding one entry per CDR3 protein. Of 440,000 or so distinct CDR3 sequences in the sample, more than 12% were seen once. Time point meaning: newly diagnosed GD, antithyroid drugs for less than 3 months. From PBMCs, RNA was extracted and then used to make the TCR library. The data also belong to a second study, concerning T cells in Graves' hyperthyroidism and ophthalmopathy.

Sequencing was performed on peripheral blood mononuclear cells (PBMCs), taken at new diagnosis, from a patient treated with antithyroid drugs. Receptor source: a woman aged 25 to 39 with Graves disease.

The gene calls are TRBV12-3 or TRBV12-4 and TRBJ1-1, with TRBD1 identical over 8 bases. Trimming cost V 6 bases and J 11 bases; bases outside gene matches: 11. The CDR3 is made up of 13 amino acids. CDR3 amino acids: CASSTDRARGAFF. The DNA for the CDR3 is TGTGCCAGCAGCACGGACAGGGCTCGGGGTGCTTTCTTT.

This clonotype occurred a few times. The rearrangement links TRBV19 to TRBJ2-5; perhaps TRBD1 as D (6 bases). With 5 bases removed from V and 5 bases from J, the gap between germline ends came to 21 bases. CDR3 length: 16 residues. Germline lookup yields CDR1 LNHDA and CDR2 SQIVND (reference sequence). The DNA for the CDR3 is TGTGCCAGTAGTGACGCAACCTGGACGCAGGGGGAGACCCAGTACTTC. Amino acids: CASSDATWTQGETQYF. Based on the CDR3 plus reference TRBV19 and TRBJ2-5, the full variable domain is DGGITQSPKYLFRKEGQNVTLSCEQNLNHDAMYWYRQDPGQGLRLIYYSQIVNDFQKGDIAEGYSVSREKKESFPLTVTSAQKNPTAFYLCASSDATWTQGETQYFGPGTRLLVL.

This clonotype appeared a few times. The V call is TRBV10-2, the J call TRBJ2-7; 8 bases align to TRBD2. The CDR3 totals 14 residues. Germline loops: CDR1 WSHSY, CDR2 SAAADI. Trimming took 4 bases from V and 2 from J; bases not matched to a gene: 4. Written as DNA, the CDR3 is TGCGCCAGCAGTGGACTAGCGATCGCCTACGAGCAGTACTTC. Translation gives CASSGLAIAYEQYF.

In regard to this clonotype: Possible read error: a much larger clone is one base away. The J gene is TRBJ2-5, the V gene TRBV10-3, with 13 bases that match TRBD2. The CDR3 has 21 residues. Per the germline V gene, CDR1 is ENHRY and CDR2 is SYGVKD. This chain's CDR3 is CAIGEEAEIARLAGGQETQYF. The CDR3 bases are TGTGCCATCGGTGAGGAGGCGGAGATAGCCCGACTAGCGGGAGGCCAAGAGACCCAGTACTTC.

This clonotype appeared many times. The chain joins TRBV12-3 or TRBV12-4 to TRBJ1-6; 9 positions match TRBD1. The CDR3 runs to 13 residues. The ends lost 6 bases at V and 9 bases at J; junction bases unmatched: 3. In DNA form, the CDR3 reads TGTGCCAGCAGGGGACAGGGCAGTTCACCCCTCCACTTT. Translating gives CASRGQGSSPLHF.

This clonotype was detected ten times or more. The chain carries TRBV18 and TRBJ2-5, with D tentatively TRBD1 or TRBD2 (9 bases each). Trimming took off 3 bases at V and 2 bases at J, with 22 bases between the two ends. Germline CDR1 reads KGHSH; CDR2 reads LQKENI. The CDR3 length is 18 residues. The CDR3 protein is CASSPTGGLAAKQETQYF. CDR3 DNA: TGTGCCAGCTCACCGACAGGGGGACTAGCCGCGAAACAAGAGACCCAGTACTTC.

This clonotype was detected many times. At one end, the junction sequence differs from germline, possibly due to a read error. The chain has TRBV5-5 and TRBJ2-1, with 8 bases matching TRBD2. CDR3 size: 16 residues. Germline CDR1 SGHKS, CDR2 YYEKEE (reference sequence). The CDR3 bases are TGCGCCAGCAGCTTGCCAGCGGGAGAGTTCTACAATGAGCAGTTCTTC. The encoded protein is CASSLPAGEFYNEQFF.

At least ten counts were recorded for this clonotype. V usage is TRBV11-2 and J usage is TRBJ2-1; tentatively, D is TRBD2 (7 bases). The CDR3 spans 17 residues. V shed 6 bases and J shed 4 bases, with 22 bases lying between them. Germline-derived CDR1 and CDR2 are SGHAT and FQNNGV. The CDR3, as DNA: TGTGCCAGCAGTCAGGGGACTTGGGGAGGGATTTACAATGAGCAGTTCTTC. It codes for CASSQGTWGGIYNEQFF.

At least ten counts were recorded for this clonotype. This chain joins TRBV27 and TRBJ1-5; 8 bases line up with TRBD1. The CDR3 contains 16 residues. Germline V gives CDR1 MNHEY, CDR2 SMNVEV (reference sequence). The J segment lost 5 bases and the V segment lost 4 bases, leaving 10 bases of the junction unmatched. CDR3 coding DNA: TGTGCCAGCAGTTCGTGGACAGGGCGGGGAGATCAGCCCCAGCATTTT. This codes for CASSSWTGRGDQPQHF.

This clonotype was seen at least ten times. The chain is built from TRBV6-1 and TRBJ2-1; weak D call: TRBD2 (5 bases). The V gene lost 9 bases and the J gene lost 7 bases, with 13 bases spanning the gap. The CDR3 extends over 12 amino acids. The germline V gene has CDR1 MNHNS and CDR2 SASEGT. CDR3 DNA sequence: TGTGCCAGTAACCCTGGGAGAAATGAGCAGTTCTTC. Residues: CASNPGRNEQFF.

As to this clonotype: With a far larger clone one base away, a read error is the likely cause. V and J are TRBV30 and TRBJ2-4; D not certain. With the DNA end fitting TRBJ1-2 better, the J assignment may be wrong. The germline CDR1 and CDR2 sequences are GTSNPN and SVGIG (reference sequence). The CDR3 sequence is 14 residues long. CDR3 DNA sequence: TGTGCCTGGATTGTAGACGGCGCAGGCTATGGCTACACCTTC. Encoded protein: CAWIVDGAGYGYTF.

This rearrangement joins TRBV12-3 or TRBV12-4 to TRBJ1-5, with D possibly being TRBD1 (5 bases). V was clipped by 3 bases and J by 5 bases, with 17 bases between them. The CDR3 length is 16 residues. CDR3 residues: CASSFVLAGQDQPQHF. As DNA, the CDR3 is TGTGCCAGCAGTTTCGTTCTCGCAGGGCAGGATCAGCCCCAGCATTTT.

This clonotype was seen only a few times. The rearrangement links TRBV28 to TRBJ2-3, with D possibly TRBD2 on 6 matching bases. Trimming took off 4 bases at V and 2 bases at J, with 13 bases between the two ends. This CDR3 region has 15 residues. Germline V lookup: CDR1 MDHEN, CDR2 SYDVKM. CDR3 sequence: CASSSGLLNTDTQYF. CDR3 DNA: TGTGCCAGCAGTTCGGGACTTCTGAACACAGATACGCAGTATTTT.

The chain employs TRBV6-1 and TRBJ2-1, with D possibly being TRBD1 (5 bases). The CDR3 spans 16 residues. V dropped 2 bases and J dropped 8 bases, with 19 bases sitting between them. The germline V gene has CDR1 MNHNS and CDR2 SASEGT. CDR3 sequence reads: CASSESDSVYRHEQFF. DNA of the CDR3: TGTGCCAGCAGTGAAAGTGATTCAGTCTACAGGCATGAGCAGTTCTTC.

Concerning this clonotype: One end of the junction fails to match germline, which may point to a read error. The J gene is TRBJ2-3, the V gene TRBV5-8, with 8 bases fitting TRBD1. This CDR3 spans 14 amino acids. Germline values: CDR1 SGHTS, CDR2 YDEGEE. This CDR3 is CANSLDRATDTQYF. CDR3 nucleotides: TGTGCCAACAGCTTGGACAGGGCCACAGATACGCAGTATTTT.

This clonotype was seen a few times. The chain couples TRBV14 to TRBJ2-7, with TRBD2 as a possible D gene (5 bases). Deletions cut 4 bases from V and 2 bases from J, with 12 bases between. The germline gives CDR1 SGHDN, CDR2 FVKESK. CDR3 length: 14 amino acids. Here the CDR3 DNA reads TGTGCCAGCAGCCTAACCCGAGGGACCTACGAGCAGTACTTC. Its translation: CASSLTRGTYEQYF.

This clonotype has a count of ten or more. The rearrangement links TRBV2 to TRBJ2-1; 9 bases are shared with TRBD2. The V and J ends lost 4 bases and 1 base, in that order; junction bases with no gene match: 2. This CDR3 is built from 15 residues. Germline V gives CDR1 SNHLY, CDR2 FYNNEI. The CDR3 region is CASSVAGVSYNEQFF. CDR3 DNA: TGTGCCAGCAGTGTAGCGGGAGTATCCTACAATGAGCAGTTCTTC.

This clonotype was seen at least ten times. This sequence joins TRBV7-8 and TRBJ2-7; TRBD1 matches 9 bases. Germline values: CDR1 SGHVS, CDR2 FQNEAQ. The CDR3 has 14 residues. V trimming: 4 bases; J trimming: 6 bases; junction bases outside the gene matches: 7. The CDR3 spells CASSSTGGVVEQYF. The CDR3 DNA follows: TGTGCCAGCAGCTCGACAGGGGGAGTGGTCGAGCAGTACTTC. Combining the CDR3 with reference TRBV7-8 and TRBJ2-7 gives the whole variable domain GAGVSQSPRYKVAKRGQDVALRCDPISGHVSLFWYQQALGQGPEFLTYFQNEAQLDKSGLPSDRFFAERPEGSVSTLKIQRTQQEDSAVYLCASSSTGGVVEQYFGPGTRLTVT.

This clonotype has at least ten counts. The chain recombines TRBV15 with TRBJ1-5, with a tentative D call TRBD1 (6 bases). The V end was cut by 6 bases, the J end by 2 bases, with 11 bases between. Germline V lookup: CDR1 LNHNV, CDR2 YYDKDF (reference sequence). CDR3 length: 14 amino acids. The CDR3, as DNA: TGTGCCACCAGTATGGGACACCGCAATCAGCCCCAGCATTTT. Translation gives CATSMGHRNQPQHF.

The chain recombines TRBV7-9 with TRBJ1-4; D perhaps matches TRBD1 (5 bases). Per germline, CDR1 SEHNR and CDR2 FQNEAQ (reference sequence). V lost 5 bases to trimming and J lost 7 bases, with 17 bases between them. The CDR3 runs 15 residues. CDR3 protein: CASSPGGTESEKLFF. In DNA, the CDR3 is TGTGCCAGCAGCCCAGGCGGGACTGAGAGTGAAAAACTGTTTTTT.